These 8 T cell receptor beta chains were all obtained from the same sample, sequenced in a study of T-cell memory formation after mild COVID-19. Each CDR3 protein gets one entry after TCRdb re-called the 5' RACE reads with MiXCR. Among 500,000 to 600,000 distinct CDR3 sequences listed, about a sixth were seen once. Material: PBMCs or a T cell subset sorted from them (not recorded which). Every receptor here comes from an adult woman who had mild COVID-19 (a few samples of this study predate the infection). Cell type and time point are not known.

This clonotype was counted a few times. The chain links TRBV10-3 to TRBJ1-4, with D unclear. The CDR3 runs 16 residues. CDR1 ENHRY and CDR2 SYGVKD come from the germline V gene. V gave up 3 bases and J gave up 8 bases, with 19 bases separating them. The CDR3 nucleotides read TGTGCCATCAGTGAAGGGTCGTCAAGGGCGAGAGAAAAACTGTTTTTT. It is translated as CAISEGSSRAREKLFF.

This clonotype was recorded a few times. The chain joins TRBV3-1 to TRBJ1-1; D is unresolved. Germline CDR1 reads LGHDT; CDR2 reads YNNKEL (reference sequence). V was pared by 5 bases and J by 5 bases, with 12 bases between. There are 13 residues in the CDR3. The CDR3 sequence: CASSDAWGTEAFF. DNA of the CDR3: TGTGCCAGCAGCGATGCCTGGGGTACTGAAGCTTTCTTT.

The gene calls are TRBV24-1 and TRBJ2-4; 8 nucleotides line up with TRBD1. V shed 3 bases, J shed 2 bases, and the junction held 11 bases outside the gene matches. Germline V gene data show CDR1 as KGHDR and CDR2 as SFDVKD. This CDR3 comprises 18 residues. Written as DNA, the CDR3 is TGTGCCACCAGTGATCCCCTAGCAGGGGGCGCGACCAAAAACATTCAGTACTTC. This sequence encodes CATSDPLAGGATKNIQYF.

There are many counts of this clonotype. The chain couples TRBV4-3 to TRBJ2-7; a weak D match, TRBD1 (6 bases). The CDR3 is made up of 15 amino acids. Per germline, CDR1 LGHNA and CDR2 YSLEER. V was cut by 0 bases and J by 2 bases, with 11 bases left in between. CDR3 protein: CASSQDTGFTYEQYF. CDR3 in DNA: TGCGCCAGCAGCCAAGATACAGGGTTCACCTACGAGCAGTACTTC.

The chain employs TRBV4-1 and TRBJ1-6, with D unclear. The CDR3 consists of 15 residues. V lost 4 bases and J lost 10, with 17 bases in between. CDR1 and CDR2 (germline): MGHRA, YSYEKL. For the CDR3, the DNA is TGCGCCAGCAGCCCGTTAGCGGGGATCGGATCACCCCTCCACTTT. Translation gives CASSPLAGIGSPLHF.

This chain uses TRBV7-8 with TRBJ2-3, with a possible D match to TRBD1 (5 bases). Looked up from germline, CDR1 is SGHVS and CDR2 is FQNEAQ. The CDR3 covers 12 residues. The germline V and J ends were trimmed by 4 bases and 9 bases, with 11 bases remaining between them. The CDR3, as DNA: TGTGCCAGCAGCTCGACAGTGCGGACGCAGTATTTT. Its translation: CASSSTVRTQYF.

This clonotype was counted only a few times. The V and J genes are TRBV7-6 and TRBJ2-1; D tentatively fits TRBD1 or TRBD2 (5 bases each). Trimming removed 1 base at V and 7 bases at J, with 14 bases between. Germline CDR1 and CDR2: SGHVS and FNYEAQ. CDR3 length: 15 amino acids. This CDR3 reads CASSLGRVEGNEQFF. CDR3 nucleotide sequence: TGTGCCAGCAGCTTAGGCAGGGTTGAGGGGAATGAGCAGTTCTTC. The full variable domain, its missing parts supplied by reference TRBV7-6 and TRBJ2-1, is GAGVSQSPRYKVTKRGQDVALRCDPISGHVSLYWYRQALGQGPEFLTYFNYEAQQDKSGLPNDRFSAERPEGSISTLTIQRTEQRDSAMYRCASSLGRVEGNEQFFGPGTRLTVL.

V gene TRBV3-1 combines with J gene TRBJ2-7; D is unclear. Germline V gene lookup returns CDR1 LGHDT and CDR2 YNNKEL (reference sequence). The CDR3 is 14 amino acids. V gave up 4 bases and J gave up 5 bases, with 15 bases separating them. CDR3 sequence reads: CASSRSDLAHEQYF. The CDR3 DNA reads as TGTGCCAGCAGCCGTTCCGACTTGGCCCACGAGCAGTACTTC.